Listed below are T cell receptor beta chains from one sample, sequenced in a study of blood T cell repertoires in COVID-19. The method was immunoSEQ multiplex PCR; TCRdb's version includes in-frame clones alone and lacks a portion of them. The table has 150,000 to 200,000 clones, 75% to 90% seen once. The sample consisted of peripheral blood. Source of these receptors: a man between 65 and 85 years old with active or convalescent COVID-19. CDR3s include the opening cysteine and the closing phenylalanine or tryptophan. D genes are given only for firm matches. Size values are once, few and many counts, or a class for expanded clones, and some rows have none.

clone_size | d_call | j_call | v_call | cdr3_nt | cdr3_aa
- | - | TRBJ1-5 | TRBV6-4 | TGTGCCTGCGGGGGGTCGGGTCAGCCCCAGCATTTT | CACGGSGQPQHF
- | TRBD1 | TRBJ1-2 | TRBV27 | TGTGCCAGCAGTGCCCCCAATACAGGGGCTGGCGGCTACACCTTC | CASSAPNTGAGGYTF
- | - | TRBJ2-3 | TRBV3-1/TRBV3-2 | TGTGCCAGCAGCCCAACGGGCGGGCGCGATACGCAGTATTTT | CASSPTGGRDTQYF
- | TRBD1 | TRBJ2-7 | TRBV3-1/TRBV3-2 | TGTGCCAGCAACATATTTGCGGACAGGGCCAGCCGCGAGCAGTACTTC | CASNIFADRASREQYF
- | TRBD1 | TRBJ2-7 | TRBV3-1/TRBV3-2 | TGTGCCAGCAGCCAAGGACAGGGCTCCTACGAGCAGTACTTC | CASSQGQGSYEQYF
- | TRBD2 | TRBJ2-1 | TRBV18 | TGTGCCAGCTCATTGACTGGGGGGGGACTAGAGGAGTTCTTC | CASSLTGGGLEEFF
- | TRBD2 | TRBJ2-1 | TRBV5-6 | TGTGCCAGCAGCTTACCCGCGGGAGGTCTGTTCTTC | CASSLPAGGLFF
- | TRBD1 | TRBJ1-1 | TRBV28 | TGTGCCAGTGACAGGGGTGGCGGCACTGAAGCTTTCTTT | CASDRGGGTEAFF
once | - | TRBJ2-7 | TRBV5-1 | TGCGCCAGCAGCTTGTATGCGGGATCCTACGAGCAGTACTTC | CASSLYAGSYEQYF
few | TRBD1 | TRBJ2-3 | TRBV5-1 | TGCGCCAGCAGCTTGGACAGGGGGACAGATACGCAGTATTTT | CASSLDRGTDTQYF
- | - | TRBJ1-6 | TRBV6-5 | TGTGCCAGCAGGGATACAGGGAATTCACCCCTCCACTTT | CASRDTGNSPLHF
- | TRBD1 | TRBJ2-7 | TRBV28 | TGTGCCAGCAGTTCCGGGACAGGGGCCTACGAGCAGTACTTC | CASSSGTGAYEQYF
- | - | TRBJ1-5 | TRBV3-1/TRBV3-2 | TGTGCCAGCAGCCAAGATCGGCAGCCCCAGCATTTT | CASSQDRQPQHF
- | - | TRBJ1-4 | TRBV9 | TGTGCCAGCAGCGTAGAGGGAGCAACTAATGAAAAACTGTTTTTT | CASSVEGATNEKLFF
- | - | TRBJ2-2 | TRBV6-2/TRBV6-3 | TGTGCCAGCAGTTACCTCAGAGGCGGGGAGCTGTTTTTT | CASSYLRGGELFF